This T cell receptor beta chain was identified during a study of T-cell memory formation after mild COVID-19. Study-level background: Clusters of TCRs were largely donor specific. Overall study findings and caveats: Contracting clones localized mainly to CM and EM when CD4+ and mainly to EMRA when CD8+. Pre-infection memory carried some responding clones, suggesting that cross-reactive memory joined.

The CDR3 is 13 amino acids. Germline-derived CDR1 and CDR2 are SQVTM and ANQGSEA. Trimming cost V 4 bases and J 5 bases, with 14 bases left between them. Regarding this clonotype: Antigen: not known.

5'RACE, which relied on constant-segment primers, yielded TCR alpha and TCR beta cDNA libraries carrying sample barcodes and UMIs. TCRdb processed the 5' RACE reads anew with MiXCR; each CDR3 protein has one entry. The sample yields hundreds of thousands of distinct CDR3 sequences, about 20% seen once. This chain connects TRBV29-1 to TRBJ2-5; tentative D call: TRBD2 (6 bases). Sequenced sample: PBMCs or a T cell subset sorted from them (not recorded which). The sequence was collected from an adult woman who had mild COVID-19 (a few samples of this study predate the infection). Cell type and time point are not known. DNA for the CDR3: TGCAGCGTTGTGACGGGGCTAGCGGAGACCCAGTACTTC. Amino acid sequence: CSVVTGLAETQYF.